This record looks at one TCR beta chain sequence and its context. The CDR3 totals 15 residues. Germline V gives CDR1 MNHEY, CDR2 SMNVEV (reference sequence). Germline trimming cut 7 bases from V and 0 bases from J; bases unmatched to any gene: 4. This entry belongs to a study of blood T cell repertoires in COVID-19. Background on the study: COVID-19 samples, acute and convalescent, were from the United States, Italy and Spain. T cells, B-cell-depleted T cells, or PBMCs supplied cDNA or gDNA.

Original processing methods: Using reference gene primer amplification, nucleated cell counts were estimated. This table comes from immunoSEQ multiplex PCR, and its TCRdb copy is limited to in-frame clones, with some not included. Clone size and V and J calls were adopted from that table, with D and trimming inferred from the DNA. The table has 200,000 or so clones, around four fifths seen once. The chain combines TRBV27 with TRBJ2-2; 8 nucleotides agree with TRBD2. The clonotype was recovered from a woman in her twenties or thirties with acute or convalescent COVID-19. Sequenced sample: peripheral blood. Here the CDR3 reads CASTPGGANTGELFF. CDR3 coding DNA: TGTGCCAGCACCCCCGGGGGGGCGAACACCGGGGAGCTGTTTTTT.